This TCR beta chain came from a study of vaccination and CD4 T cells after COVID-19. The V gene's germline CDR1 is SGHTA and CDR2 FQGNSA. This CDR3 comprises 17 residues. Trimming cost V 1 base and J 7 bases; bases outside gene matches: 11. In the case of this clonotype: Its antigen is currently unknown.

Broader study findings: Median SARS-CoV-2-reactive clonotypes rose from approximately 21 to 38, not significantly.

The sample's time point: late sampling 161 to 241 days after vaccination in a few convalescent patients. Via MiXCR, TCRdb re-called the PCR reads, giving one row per CDR3 protein. The table has around 37,000 distinct CDR3 sequences, about 35% seen once. The sequenced sample was CD4+ T cells from blood, obtained about 7 months after SARS-CoV-2 vaccination. The gene calls are TRBV7-2 and TRBJ2-7; 12 positions match TRBD2. This clonotype was sampled from a human donor who had recovered from COVID-19. DNA for the CDR3: TGTGCCAGCAGCTTAGTCTCCCTACTAGCGGGAGGTGAAGAGCAGTACTTC. It encodes CASSLVSLLAGGEEQYF.